This entry features one T cell receptor beta chain sequence. Per germline, CDR1 SEHNR and CDR2 FQNEAQ (reference sequence). The CDR3 totals 13 residues. Trimming pared 5 bases from V and 8 bases from J, leaving 15 bases between. The data were produced by immunoSEQ multiplex PCR, yet TCRdb's version contains in-frame clones alone and is incomplete. The sample has approximately 84,000 clones, 94% seen once. This entry comes from a study of T cell changes during pregnancy in multiple sclerosis. The genes are TRBV7-9 and TRBJ1-2; tentatively, D is TRBD1 (5 bases). The starting material was peripheral blood, obtained in the second trimester of pregnancy. The clonotype was recovered from a female donor in good health, enrolled as a control in a pregnancy study. CDR3 region: CASSPDTAIGYTF. CDR3 DNA sequence: TGTGCCAGCAGCCCGGACACCGCCATCGGCTACACCTTC. Full variable domain (missing parts from reference TRBV7-9 and TRBJ1-2): DTGVSQNPRHKITKRGQNVTFRCDPISEHNRLYWYRQTLGQGPEFLTYFQNEAQLEKSRLLSDRFSAERPKGSFSTLEIQRTEQGDSAMYLCASSPDTAIGYTFGSGTRLTVV.